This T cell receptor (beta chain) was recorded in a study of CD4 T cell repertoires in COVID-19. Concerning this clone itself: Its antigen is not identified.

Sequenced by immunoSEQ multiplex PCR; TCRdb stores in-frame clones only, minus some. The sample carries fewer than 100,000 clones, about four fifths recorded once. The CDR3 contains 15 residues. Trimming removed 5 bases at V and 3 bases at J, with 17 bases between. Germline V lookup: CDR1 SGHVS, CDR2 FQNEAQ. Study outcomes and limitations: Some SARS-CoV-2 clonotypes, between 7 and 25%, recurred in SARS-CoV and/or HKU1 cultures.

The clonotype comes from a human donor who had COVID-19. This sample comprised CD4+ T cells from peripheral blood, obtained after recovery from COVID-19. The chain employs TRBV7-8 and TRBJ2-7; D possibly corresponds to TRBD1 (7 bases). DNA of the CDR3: TGTGCCAGCAGCCTGGGCGGGACAGCACTCTACGAGCAGTACTTC. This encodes CASSLGGTALYEQYF.